This TCR beta chain was recovered during a study of T cells expressing NK-cell markers. Across the whole study: Sorted CD3+CD56+NKG2C+, CD3+CD56+NKG2C- and CD3+CD56-NKG2C+ T-cell subsets were beta-chain profiled. Seven sequenced donors out of eight were HCMV-seropositive, one seronegative.

Using the 5' RACE reads, TCRdb records one entry per CDR3 protein without DNA. The sample totals hundreds of thousands of distinct CDR3 sequences. The germline gives CDR1 LGHDT, CDR2 YNNKEL (reference sequence). The CDR3 loop spans 14 amino acids. On this clonotype: Its target is unknown.

Notes on the study in general: The same clonotypes also predominated in the CD3+CD56-NKG2C+ fraction of several donors.

This clonotype was sampled from a man aged 18 to 30 in good health. The sequenced material came from blood T cells: a sorted CD56 or NKG2C T cell subset, CD4+ or CD8+ T cells, or bulk PBMC T cells (not recorded which). The chain is built from TRBV3-1 and TRBJ2-1; with no DNA, the TCRdb D assignment of TRBD1 cannot be verified. The CDR3: CASSESQGTPEQFF.